Included here is one TCR beta chain sequence, with context. The identical CDR3 is also encoded by other nucleotide sequences in the sample. Profiled with immunoSEQ multiplex PCR; TCRdb holds only in-frame clones, not every one. The data hold 230,000 or so clones, with just over 85% observed a single time. The CDR3 is 16 amino acids. Trimming cost V 3 bases and J 5 bases, with 17 bases left between them. Per the germline V gene, CDR1 is LNHDA and CDR2 is SQIVND (reference sequence). Participant ages covered about 18 to 95 years across around 22 US areas. This record comes from a study of blood T cell repertoires in COVID-19. Study-level information: Acute and convalescent COVID-19 samples came from the United States, Italy and Spain. T cells, B-cell-depleted T cells, or PBMCs provided the cDNA or gDNA that served as material.

The sample consisted of PBMCs or T cells enriched from blood (not recorded which). The sequence was collected from a woman aged 40-49 years with acute COVID-19. The chain employs TRBV19 and TRBJ1-5, with unresolved D. This CDR3 reads CASSILSGSSHQPQHF. The CDR3 nucleotides are TGTGCCAGTAGTATTCTCTCGGGATCCTCACATCAGCCCCAGCATTTT.